This paragraph reports one T cell receptor (beta chain). Original data processing: Researchers report that nucleated cell counts were estimated from reference gene primer amplification. The protocol was immunoSEQ multiplex PCR, while the TCRdb copy is restricted to in-frame clones and leaves out a portion. D and trimming come from the DNA, and the V and J calls and clone size come from that table. The sample lists about 73,000 clones, approximately 80% seen once, with roughly 2.5% in the top ten. Germline CDR1 reads KGHSH; CDR2 reads LQKENI. The CDR3 extends over 13 amino acids. V was clipped by 11 bases and J by 2 bases, with 12 bases between them. The sample belongs to a study of blood T cell repertoires in COVID-19. Study in general: Whether acute or convalescent, the COVID-19 samples came from the United States, Italy and Spain. T cells, B-cell-depleted T cells, or PBMCs supplied cDNA or gDNA.

The J gene is TRBJ2-2, the V gene TRBV18; possibly TRBD2 for D (6 bases). Source material: peripheral blood. The sequence was collected from a man aged 80 or over with active or convalescent COVID-19. The CDR3 region is CAQGRSNTGELFF. The CDR3 bases are TGTGCCCAAGGGAGGTCTAACACCGGGGAGCTGTTTTTT.